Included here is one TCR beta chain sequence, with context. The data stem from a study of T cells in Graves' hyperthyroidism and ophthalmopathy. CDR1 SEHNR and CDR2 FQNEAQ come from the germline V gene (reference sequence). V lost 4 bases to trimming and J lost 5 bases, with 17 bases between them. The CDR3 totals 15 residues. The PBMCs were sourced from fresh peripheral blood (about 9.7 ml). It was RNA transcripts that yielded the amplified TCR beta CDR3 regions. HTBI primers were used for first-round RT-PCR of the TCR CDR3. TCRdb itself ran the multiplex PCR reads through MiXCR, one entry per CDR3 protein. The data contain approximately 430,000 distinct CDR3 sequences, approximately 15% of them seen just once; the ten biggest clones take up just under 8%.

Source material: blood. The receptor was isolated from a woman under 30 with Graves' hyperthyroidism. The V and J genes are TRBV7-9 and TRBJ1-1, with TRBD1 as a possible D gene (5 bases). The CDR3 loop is CASSSEHPWGTEAFF. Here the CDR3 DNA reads TGTGCCAGCAGCTCAGAGCATCCCTGGGGGACTGAAGCTTTCTTT.